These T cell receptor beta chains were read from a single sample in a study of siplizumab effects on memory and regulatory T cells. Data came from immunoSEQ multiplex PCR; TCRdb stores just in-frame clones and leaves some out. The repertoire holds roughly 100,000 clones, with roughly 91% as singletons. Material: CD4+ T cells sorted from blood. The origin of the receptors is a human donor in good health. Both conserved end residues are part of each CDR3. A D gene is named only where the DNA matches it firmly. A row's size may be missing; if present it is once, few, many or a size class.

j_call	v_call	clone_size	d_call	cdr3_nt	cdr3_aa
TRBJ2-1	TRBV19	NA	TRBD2	TGTGCCAGTAGTATAGTCTCTAGCGGGGGTTACAATGAGCAGTTCTTC	CASSIVSSGGYNEQFF
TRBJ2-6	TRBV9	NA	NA	TGTGCCAGCAGCGTAGGGTCCTCTGGGGCCAACGTCCTGACTTTC	CASSVGSSGANVLTF
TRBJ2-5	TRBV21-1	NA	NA	TGTGCCAGCAGCAAGGAGAGGGCCCACGAGACCCAGTACTTC	CASSKERAHETQYF
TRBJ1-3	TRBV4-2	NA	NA	TGTGCCAGCAGCCAAGAACGGGGGCCGGGAAACACCATATATTTT	CASSQERGPGNTIYF
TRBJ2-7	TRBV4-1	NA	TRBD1	TGCGCCAGCAGCCAAGATAGGAACAGGGGTATTCGGCAGTACTTC	CASSQDRNRGIRQYF
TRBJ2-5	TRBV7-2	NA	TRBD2	TGTGCCAGCAGCCGGGACTACGCAGAACAGACCCAGTACTTC	CASSRDYAEQTQYF
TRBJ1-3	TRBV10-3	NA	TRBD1	TGTGCCATCAGTAGACAGGGAAATGGAAACACCATATATTTT	CAISRQGNGNTIYF
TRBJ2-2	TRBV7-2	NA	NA	TGTGCCAGCAGCCGGAATATCGGGGAGCTGTTTTTT	CASSRNIGELFF
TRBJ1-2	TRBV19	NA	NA	TGTGCCAGCGACAACAGGGATTATGGCTACACCTTC	CASDNRDYGYTF
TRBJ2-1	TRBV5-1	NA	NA	TGCGCCAGCAGCTTGGTCCCTCCGACCAATGAGCAGTTCTTC	CASSLVPPTNEQFF
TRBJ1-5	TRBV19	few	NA	TGTGCCAGTAGTATGCAGATACATCAGCCCCAGCATTTT	CASSMQIHQPQHF
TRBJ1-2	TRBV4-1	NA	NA	TGCGCCAGCAGCCAAGATAGGCTACCGCATGGCTACACCTTC	CASSQDRLPHGYTF
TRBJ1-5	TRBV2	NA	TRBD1	TGTGCCAGCTCTCCCCAAGGGGCAGGGGGCTATCAGCCCCAGCATTTT	CASSPQGAGGYQPQHF
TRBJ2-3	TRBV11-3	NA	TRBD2	TGTGCCAGCAGCCAAATAGCGGGGGGGCCGGGAGATACGCAGTATTTT	CASSQIAGGPGDTQYF
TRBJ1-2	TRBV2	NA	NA	TGTGCCAGCACAAGGGATCTGGATTATGGCTACACCTTC	CASTRDLDYGYTF
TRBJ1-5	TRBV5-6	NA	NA	TGTGCCAGCAGCTTGGGACAGGTTCCCAATCAGCCCCAGCATTTT	CASSLGQVPNQPQHF
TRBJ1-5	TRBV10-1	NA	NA	TGCGCCAGCAGTGAGTTCCAGAATCAGCCCCAGCATTTT	CASSEFQNQPQHF
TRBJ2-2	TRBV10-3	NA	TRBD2	TGTGCCATCAGTGGGACTAGCGGGACCCGGGAGCTGTTTTTT	CAISGTSGTRELFF
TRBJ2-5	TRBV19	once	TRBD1	TGTGCCAGTAGTATAGCCCCCATGACAGGGGGCGAGACCCAGTACTTC	CASSIAPMTGGETQYF
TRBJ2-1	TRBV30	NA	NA	TGTGCCTGCATACCAGGGGCGAAGGACAATGAGCAGTTCTTC	CACIPGAKDNEQFF